The 31 T cell receptor beta chains given below trace back to one sample, sequenced in a study of identical twins. TCRdb reprocessed the 5' RACE reads via MiXCR and lists one record per CDR3 protein. Of approximately 350,000 distinct CDR3 sequences in the sample, around an eighth were seen once. This same sample was also taken into another study, of yellow fever vaccine responses in identical twins.

Sample: CD8+ T cells sorted from blood. The receptors shown here come from a woman aged 18-29 years in good health.

The sample holds many counts of this clonotype. J is TRBJ2-7 and V is TRBV27; no reliable D call. CDR1 is MNHEY, CDR2 SMNVEV, per germline (reference sequence). This CDR3 has 11 amino acids. Trimming removed 2 bases from V and 2 bases from J, with 1 base in between. CDR3 sequence: CASSLAYEQYF. CDR3 DNA sequence: TGTGCCAGCAGTTTAGCCTACGAGCAGTACTTC.

This clonotype came up a few times. This chain links TRBV11-2 with TRBJ2-7, with 7 bases matching TRBD1. J lost 1 base, V lost 4 bases, and 4 bases had no gene match. Germline-derived CDR1 and CDR2 are SGHAT and FQNNGV. This CDR3 is 14 amino acids long. The CDR3 region has the DNA TGTGCCAGCAGCTCATCAGGGGGATCCTACGAGCAGTACGTC. This codes for CASSSSGGSYEQYV.

The chain employs TRBV11-2 and TRBJ2-1; D is unclear. CDR3 length: 15 residues. Between the trimmed V and J ends, which lost 0 bases and 0 bases, there was a span of 6 bases. Germline values: CDR1 SGHAT, CDR2 FQNNGV. Written as DNA, the CDR3 is TGTGCCAGCAGCTTAGATGTGACCTCCTACAATGAGCAGTTCTTC. Translated, it gives CASSLDVTSYNEQFF.

This clonotype occurred a few times. The chain combines TRBV10-2 with TRBJ2-3, with 12 positions matching TRBD2. This CDR3 has 19 amino acids. Germline CDR1 WSHSY, CDR2 SAAADI. V lost 7 bases and J lost 4; bases outside the gene matches: 18. In DNA form, the CDR3 reads TGCGCCAGCATGCCCCGTGGACTAGCGGGATTGGTAGGGCCAGATACGCAGTATTTT. Protein: CASMPRGLAGLVGPDTQYF.

The rearrangement uses TRBV5-8 and TRBJ2-1; D possibly corresponds to TRBD1 (5 bases). There are 15 residues in the CDR3. CDR1 is SGHTS, CDR2 YDEGEE, per germline. V gave up 0 bases and J gave up 6 bases, with 13 bases separating them. CDR3 bases: TGTGCCAGCAGCTTGGCGTGGGGCTCGGTCAATGAGCAGTTCTTC. The encoded protein is CASSLAWGSVNEQFF.

This chain uses TRBV16 with TRBJ1-6; D is undetermined. V lost 4 bases to trimming and J lost 6 bases, with 10 bases between them. The CDR3 runs 14 residues. The germline V gene encodes CDR1 KGHSY and CDR2 FQNENV. CDR3 loop: CASSPRTGNSPLHF. The DNA of the CDR3 is TGTGCCAGCAGCCCACGGACGGGTAATTCACCCCTCCACTTT.

V usage is TRBV20-1 and J usage is TRBJ2-3; D possibly corresponds to TRBD2 (6 bases). The CDR3 sequence is 15 residues long. Deletions cut 6 bases from V and 5 bases from J, with 21 bases between. CDR1 DFQATT and CDR2 SNEGSKA come from the germline V gene (reference sequence). The CDR3 sequence is CSAPSEACGKDTQYF. DNA of the CDR3: TGCAGTGCCCCGTCAGAGGCTTGCGGGAAAGATACGCAGTATTTT.

At least ten counts were recorded for this clonotype. This chain joins TRBV27 and TRBJ2-1; the D gene is possibly TRBD2 (5 bases). Germline CDR1 reads MNHEY; CDR2 reads SMNVEV (reference sequence). V dropped 4 bases and J dropped 0 bases, with 10 bases sitting between them. The CDR3 loop spans 15 amino acids. CDR3 sequence (DNA): TGTGCCAGCAGTTCGGCCGGGAACTCCTACAATGAGCAGTTCTTC. Amino acids: CASSSAGNSYNEQFF.

The V and J genes are TRBV28 and TRBJ2-7; D possibly uses TRBD1 or TRBD2 (6 bases each). Germline loops: CDR1 MDHEN, CDR2 SYDVKM. The CDR3 spans 15 residues. V was pared by 2 bases and J by 0 bases, with 11 bases between. The CDR3 DNA follows: TGTGCCAGCAGTTTAGGGGGGCTGAGCTCCTACGAGCAGTACGTC. This translates into CASSLGGLSSYEQYV.

The chain links TRBV20-1 to TRBJ2-1, with D maybe TRBD2 (5 bases). V dropped 5 bases and J dropped 4 bases, with 15 bases sitting between them. This CDR3 comprises 14 residues. The germline gives CDR1 DFQATT, CDR2 SNEGSKA (reference sequence). The CDR3 sequence: CSAELTDSYNEQFF. DNA of the CDR3: TGCAGTGCTGAGTTAACGGACTCATACAATGAGCAGTTCTTC.

The table lists this clonotype with a few counts. The chain couples TRBV3-1 to TRBJ2-3, with D tentatively TRBD1 (7 bases). This CDR3 is 17 amino acids long. V was cut by 0 bases and J by 2 bases, with 15 bases left in between. CDR1 is LGHDT, CDR2 YNNKEL, per germline (reference sequence). CDR3 nucleotides: TGTGCCAGCAGCCAAGAGTCGGCGGGACAGACCACAGATACGCAGTATTTT. Translating gives CASSQESAGQTTDTQYF.

This clonotype was seen ten or more times. The chain uses TRBV3-1 and TRBJ2-5, with 10 bases that match TRBD1. This CDR3 contains 15 residues. With 4 bases clipped from V and 5 bases from J, the junction kept 7 bases outside the gene matches. The V gene's germline CDR1 is LGHDT and CDR2 YNNKEL (reference sequence). The CDR3 loop is CASSRDRGSSETQYF. The DNA of the CDR3 is TGTGCCAGCAGCCGGGACAGGGGTTCCTCGGAGACCCAGTACTTC.

The chain employs TRBV12-5 and TRBJ2-1; D is uncertain. V was pared by 7 bases and J by 1 base, with 8 bases between. Germline V CDR1 and CDR2: LGHNT, FRNRAP. The CDR3 covers 13 residues. The CDR3, as DNA: TGTGCTAGTGAGTCGGGTTCCTACAATGAGCAGTTCTTC. Translating it yields CASESGSYNEQFF.

This clonotype was counted many times. The gene calls are TRBV7-9 and TRBJ2-7, with 10 bases identical to TRBD2. Germline V gene lookup returns CDR1 SEHNR and CDR2 FQNEAQ (reference sequence). This CDR3 has 13 amino acids. With V trimmed by 5 bases and J by 7 bases, 5 bases remained unmatched. The CDR3 coding sequence is TGTGCCAGCAGCCCCGGACTAGCGGAAGAGCAGTACTTC. Residues: CASSPGLAEEQYF.

This clonotype was detected ten times or more. V and J are TRBV4-1 and TRBJ2-5; 8 bases match TRBD2. Germline values: CDR1 MGHRA, CDR2 YSYEKL. The V segment lost 3 bases and the J segment 4 bases; nucleotides outside the gene matches: 7. The CDR3 sequence is 15 residues long. CDR3 DNA sequence: TGCGCCAGCAGCCAGGAAACTAGCGGTGGAGAGACCCAGTACTTC. As protein: CASSQETSGGETQYF.

The V and J genes are TRBV7-6 and TRBJ1-1; no clear D. There are 13 residues in the CDR3. Trimming took 5 bases from V and 4 from J, leaving 11 bases between them. Germline V gene sequence: CDR1 SGHVS, CDR2 FNYEAQ. DNA of the CDR3: TGTGCCAGCAGCCCGGGGTTCGGCACTGAAGCTTTCTTT. It yields the protein CASSPGFGTEAFF.

The V gene is TRBV7-3, the J gene TRBJ2-1; 8 bases map to TRBD1. Germline CDR1 reads SGHTA; CDR2 reads FQGTGA. Trimming cost V 4 bases and J 7 bases; bases outside gene matches: 9. The CDR3 spans 15 residues. The CDR3 DNA is TGTGCCAGCAGCTCGGACAGGGTCCCTTGGAATGAGCAGTTCTTC. Encoded protein: CASSSDRVPWNEQFF.

V usage is TRBV9 and J usage is TRBJ2-1; D assignment may be TRBD1 or TRBD2 (5 bases each). V was shortened by 0 bases and J by 0 bases, with 19 bases between the two germline ends. Germline loops: CDR1 SGDLS, CDR2 YYNGEE. The CDR3 extends over 19 amino acids. Here the CDR3 reads CASSVGSAFGGSSYNEQFF. The CDR3 nucleotides read TGTGCCAGCAGCGTAGGGTCCGCCTTTGGGGGTAGCTCCTACAATGAGCAGTTCTTC.

This clonotype occurred many times. V gene TRBV20-1 combines with J gene TRBJ2-7; possible D gene TRBD1, 5 bases. Between the trimmed V and J ends, which lost 0 bases and 3 bases, there was a span of 15 bases. CDR3 length: 15 residues. CDR1 DFQATT and CDR2 SNEGSKA come from the germline V gene (reference sequence). Here the CDR3 DNA reads TGCAGTGCTAGAGATGTGGGCGCAGGGATCTACGAGCAGTACTTC. This encodes CSARDVGAGIYEQYF.

The chain uses TRBV28 and TRBJ1-5; 7 positions match TRBD1. The CDR3 is made up of 14 amino acids. CDR1 MDHEN and CDR2 SYDVKM come from the germline V gene. J was trimmed by 1 base and V by 6 bases; bases with no gene match: 3. CDR3 loop: CASSTGASNQPQHF. CDR3 sequence (DNA): TGTGCCAGCAGCACAGGGGCCAGCAATCAGCCCCAGCATTTT.

V gene TRBV27 combines with J gene TRBJ2-1; TRBD2 aligns across 8 bases. The CDR3 has 17 amino acids. Germline loops: CDR1 MNHEY, CDR2 SMNVEV (reference sequence). V shed 6 bases, J shed 10 bases, and the junction held 20 bases outside the gene matches. CDR3 amino acids: CASSQKNKRELRGEQFF. Written as DNA, the CDR3 is TGTGCCAGCAGCCAAAAAAATAAGCGGGAGCTGAGGGGAGAGCAGTTCTTC.

The V and J genes are TRBV7-9 and TRBJ2-2; D not resolved. Per germline, CDR1 SEHNR and CDR2 FQNEAQ (reference sequence). V lost 5 bases and J lost 6, with 16 bases in between. The CDR3 has 15 amino acids. The CDR3 sequence is CASSVPGPHAGELFF. The CDR3, as DNA: TGTGCCAGCAGCGTACCCGGGCCCCATGCCGGGGAGCTGTTTTTT.

The J gene is TRBJ2-5, the V gene TRBV6-5; TRBD2 aligns across 9 bases. The CDR3 is 18 amino acids. Germline-derived CDR1 and CDR2 are MNHEY and SVGAGI. J gave up 2 bases and V 0 bases, and 10 bases lay outside the gene matches. The CDR3 is CASSYSVSSGTEQETQYF. DNA for the CDR3: TGTGCCAGCAGTTACTCGGTGTCTAGCGGGACCGAACAAGAGACCCAGTACTTC.

Only a few counts were recorded for this clonotype. The chain links TRBV24-1 to TRBJ2-2; 8 nucleotides line up with TRBD2. The CDR3 covers 15 residues. Germline V lookup: CDR1 KGHDR, CDR2 SFDVKD. Trimming took 6 bases from V and 7 from J; bases not matched to a gene: 9. CDR3 amino acids: CATSYSGGPSGELFF. CDR3 DNA: TGTGCCACCAGTTATTCGGGAGGGCCCAGCGGGGAGCTGTTTTTT.

The chain joins TRBV13 to TRBJ2-1, with D perhaps TRBD1 (6 bases). The CDR3 is made up of 16 amino acids. Trimming took 6 bases from V and 0 from J, leaving 15 bases between them. Per germline, CDR1 PRHDT and CDR2 FYEKMQ (reference sequence). CDR3 in DNA: TGTGCCAGCAGTCCCAGGGGAATTAGCTCCTACAATGAGCAGTTCTTC. Protein: CASSPRGISSYNEQFF.

This chain uses TRBV15 with TRBJ1-5; D call uncertain. This CDR3 spans 13 amino acids. Between the trimmed V and J ends, which lost 1 base and 11 bases, there was a span of 12 bases. The germline V gene has CDR1 LNHNV and CDR2 YYDKDF (reference sequence). The CDR3 DNA reads TGTGCCACCAGCAGAGCCAACGAGGTGTCCCAGCATTTT. Protein: CATSRANEVSQHF.

A few counts support this clonotype. The CDR3 region has the DNA TGTGCCAGCATCCCAGGGGGAGGAGGGGAGACCCAGTACTTC. This translates into CASIPGGGGETQYF. This chain uses TRBV5-5 with TRBJ2-5; a possible D gene is TRBD1 (7 bases). The CDR3 consists of 14 residues. V was shortened by 6 bases and J by 5 bases, with 17 bases between the two germline ends. From germline, CDR1 is SGHKS and CDR2 YYEKEE (reference sequence).

This clonotype was detected only a few times. The rearrangement links TRBV6-2 or TRBV6-3 to TRBJ2-1; 10 nucleotides match TRBD2. CDR3 size: 16 residues. From germline, CDR1 is MNHEY and CDR2 SVGEGT. V shed 1 base, J shed 4 bases, and the junction held 4 bases outside the gene matches. CDR3 amino acids: CASSYWPSGGYNEQFF. DNA for the CDR3: TGTGCCAGCAGTTACTGGCCTAGCGGGGGTTACAATGAGCAGTTCTTC.

The J gene is TRBJ1-1, the V gene TRBV2; TRBD1 matches 8 bases. V trimming: 0 bases; J trimming: 8 bases; junction bases outside the gene matches: 11. Germline CDR1 reads SNHLY; CDR2 reads FYNNEI. This CDR3 has 16 amino acids. CDR3 bases: TGTGCCAGCAGTGAAGCGCTTCAGGGGGCGCATGCCGAAGCTTTCTTT. Its protein is CASSEALQGAHAEAFF.

The CDR3 region has the DNA TGTGCCAGCAGTGAAGCTTCGGACAGGGTGAACACTGAAGCTTTCTTT. Translated: CASSEASDRVNTEAFF. The V gene is TRBV2, the J gene TRBJ1-1; 8 bases are shared with TRBD1. Per the germline V gene, CDR1 is SNHLY and CDR2 is FYNNEI. The CDR3 has 16 amino acids. Losses at the gene ends were 0 bases for V and 0 bases for J; bases not matched to a gene: 3.

The chain couples TRBV9 to TRBJ2-3; TRBD2 might be the D (5 bases). V lost 3 bases, J lost 0 bases, and 14 bases lay in between. Germline CDR1 SGDLS, CDR2 YYNGEE. The CDR3 loop spans 16 amino acids. Here the CDR3 reads CASSAGELWSTDTQYF. CDR3 nucleotides: TGTGCCAGCAGCGCCGGGGAGCTATGGAGCACAGATACGCAGTATTTT.